The clone carrying this T cell receptor (beta chain) was detected only a few times. The entry originates in a study of shared T cell receptors in the human thymus. The table came from immunoSEQ multiplex PCR; TCRdb's copy has only in-frame clones and leaves some out. Here the sample spans 700,000 or so clones, 80% to 90% being singletons. Germline V gives CDR1 LGHNA, CDR2 YSLEER. V lost 2 bases, J lost 0 bases, and 5 bases lay in between. The CDR3 loop spans 14 amino acids. These data are also associated with another study on human thymus T cells. Turning to that study: Infants, healthy and Finnish, who were having corrective surgery for congenital heart defects served as donors. The authors found apparently biased V and J gene usage in thymic and blood repertoires.

The sample taken for sequencing was thymocytes. The TCR was taken from a girl under three years old with a congenital heart defect. The rearrangement joins TRBV4-3 to TRBJ2-1; D gene ambiguous. CDR3 region: CASSQHSSYNEQFF. CDR3 bases: TGCGCCAGCAGCCAACATAGCTCCTACAATGAGCAGTTCTTC.